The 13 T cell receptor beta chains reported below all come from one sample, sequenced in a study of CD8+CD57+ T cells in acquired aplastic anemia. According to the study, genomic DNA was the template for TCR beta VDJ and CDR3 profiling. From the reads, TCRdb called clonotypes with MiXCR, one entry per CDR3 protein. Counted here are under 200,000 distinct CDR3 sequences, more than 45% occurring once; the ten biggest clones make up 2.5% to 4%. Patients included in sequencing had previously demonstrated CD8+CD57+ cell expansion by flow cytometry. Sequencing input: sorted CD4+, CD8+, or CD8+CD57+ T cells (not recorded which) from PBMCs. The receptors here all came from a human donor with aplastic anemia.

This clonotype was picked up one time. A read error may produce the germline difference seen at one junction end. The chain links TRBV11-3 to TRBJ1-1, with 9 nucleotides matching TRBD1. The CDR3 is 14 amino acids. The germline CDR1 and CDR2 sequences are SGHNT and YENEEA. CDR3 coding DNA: TGTACCAGCAGCTTGGGACAGGGTAACACTGAAGCTTTCTTC. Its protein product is CTSSLGQGNTEAFF. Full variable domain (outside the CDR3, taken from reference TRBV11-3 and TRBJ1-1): EAGVVQSPRYKIIEKKQPVAFWCNPISGHNTLYWYLQNLGQGPELLIRYENEEAVDDSQLPKDRFSAERLKGVDSTLKIQPAELGDSAVYLCTSSLGQGNTEAFFGQGTRLTVV.

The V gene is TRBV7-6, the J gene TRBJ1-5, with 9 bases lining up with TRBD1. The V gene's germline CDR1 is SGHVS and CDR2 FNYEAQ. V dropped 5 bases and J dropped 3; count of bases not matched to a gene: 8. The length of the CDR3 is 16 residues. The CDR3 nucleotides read TGTGCCAGCAGCCCCACCGGGACAGGGTTCAATCAGCCCCAGCATTTT. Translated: CASSPTGTGFNQPQHF. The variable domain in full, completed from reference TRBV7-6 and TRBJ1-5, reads GAGVSQSPRYKVTKRGQDVALRCDPISGHVSLYWYRQALGQGPEFLTYFNYEAQQDKSGLPNDRFSAERPEGSISTLTIQRTEQRDSAMYRCASSPTGTGFNQPQHFGDGTRLSIL.

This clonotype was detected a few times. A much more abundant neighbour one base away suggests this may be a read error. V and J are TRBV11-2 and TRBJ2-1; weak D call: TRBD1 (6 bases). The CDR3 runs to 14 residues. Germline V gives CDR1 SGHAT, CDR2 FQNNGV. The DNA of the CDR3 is TGTGCCAGCAGCTTATCACAGGGATACAATGAGCAGCTCTTC. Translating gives CASSLSQGYNEQLF.

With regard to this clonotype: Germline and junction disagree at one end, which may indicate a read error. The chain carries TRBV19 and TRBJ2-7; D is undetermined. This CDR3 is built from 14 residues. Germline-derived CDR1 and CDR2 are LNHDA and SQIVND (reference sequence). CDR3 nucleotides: TGTGCCAGTAGTATCGGCGTCGGCTCCCACGAGCAGTACTTC. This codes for CASSIGVGSHEQYF.

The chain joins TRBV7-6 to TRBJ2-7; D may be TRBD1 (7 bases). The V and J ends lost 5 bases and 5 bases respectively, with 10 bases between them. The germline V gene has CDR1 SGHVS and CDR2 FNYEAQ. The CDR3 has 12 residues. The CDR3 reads CASSPRGDEQYF. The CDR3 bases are TGTGCCAGCAGCCCCAGGGGGGACGAGCAGTACTTC.

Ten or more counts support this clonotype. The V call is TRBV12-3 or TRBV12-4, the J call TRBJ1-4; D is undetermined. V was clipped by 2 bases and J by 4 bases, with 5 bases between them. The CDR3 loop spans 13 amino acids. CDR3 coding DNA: TGTGCCAGCAGTTTATTCGGTAATGAAAAACTGTTTTTT. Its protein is CASSLFGNEKLFF.

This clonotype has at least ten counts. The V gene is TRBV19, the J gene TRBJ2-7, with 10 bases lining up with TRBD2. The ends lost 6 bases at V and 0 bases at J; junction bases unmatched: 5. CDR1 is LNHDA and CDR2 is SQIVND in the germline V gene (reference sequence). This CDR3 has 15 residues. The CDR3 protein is CASSTSGASSYEQYV. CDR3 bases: TGTGCCAGTAGCACTAGCGGGGCGAGCTCCTACGAGCAGTACGTC.

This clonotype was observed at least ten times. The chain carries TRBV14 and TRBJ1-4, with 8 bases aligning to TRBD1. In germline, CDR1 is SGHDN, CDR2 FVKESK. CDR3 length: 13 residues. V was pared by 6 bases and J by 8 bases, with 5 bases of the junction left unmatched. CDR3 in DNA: TGTGCCAGCAGATTACAGGGGGGCGAAAAACTGTTTTTT. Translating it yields CASRLQGGEKLFF.

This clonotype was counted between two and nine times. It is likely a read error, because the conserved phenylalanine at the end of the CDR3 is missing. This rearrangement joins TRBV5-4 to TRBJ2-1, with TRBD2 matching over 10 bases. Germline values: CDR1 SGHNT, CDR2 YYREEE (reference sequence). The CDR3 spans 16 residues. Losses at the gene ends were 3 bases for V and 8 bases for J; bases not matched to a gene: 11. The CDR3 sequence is CASSSGQPLAGDEQFL. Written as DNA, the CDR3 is TGTGCCAGCAGCTCCGGACAACCCCTAGCGGGAGATGAGCAGTTCCTC.

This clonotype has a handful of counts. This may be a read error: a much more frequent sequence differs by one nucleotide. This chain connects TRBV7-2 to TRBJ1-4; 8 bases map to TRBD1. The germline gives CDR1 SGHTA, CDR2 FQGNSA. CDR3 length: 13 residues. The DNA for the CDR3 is TGTGTCAGCAGCTCCTCACCTACGACAGGGGCCCATTTT. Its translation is CVSSSSPTTGAHF.

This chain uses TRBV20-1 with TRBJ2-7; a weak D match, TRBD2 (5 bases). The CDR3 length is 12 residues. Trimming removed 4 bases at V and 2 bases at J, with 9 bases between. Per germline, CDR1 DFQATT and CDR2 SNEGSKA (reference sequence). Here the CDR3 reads CSANGVAYEQYV. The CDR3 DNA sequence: TGCAGTGCTAACGGGGTGGCCTACGAGCAGTACGTC.

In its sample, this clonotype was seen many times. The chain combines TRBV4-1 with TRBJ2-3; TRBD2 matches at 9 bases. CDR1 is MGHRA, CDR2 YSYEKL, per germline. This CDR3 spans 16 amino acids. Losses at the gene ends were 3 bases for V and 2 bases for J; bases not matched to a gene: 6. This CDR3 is CASSQERGADTDTQYF. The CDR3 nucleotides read TGCGCCAGCAGCCAGGAGCGGGGGGCGGACACAGATACGCAGTATTTT.

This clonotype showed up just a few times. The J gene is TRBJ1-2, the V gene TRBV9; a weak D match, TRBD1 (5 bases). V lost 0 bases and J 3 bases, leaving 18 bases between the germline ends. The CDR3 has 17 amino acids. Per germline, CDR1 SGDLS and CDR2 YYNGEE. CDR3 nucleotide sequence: TGTGCCAGCAGCGTAGGCTGGGGACGCGGAGGGGACTATGGCTACACCTTC. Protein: CASSVGWGRGGDYGYTF. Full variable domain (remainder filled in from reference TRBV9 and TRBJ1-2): DSGVTQTPKHLITATGQRVTLRCSPRSGDLSVYWYQQSLDQGLQFLIQYYNGEERAKGNILERFSAQQFPDLHSELNLSSLELGDSALYFCASSVGWGRGGDYGYTFGSGTRLTVV.